This section outlines one T cell receptor (beta chain) sequence together with its context. Assay: immunoSEQ multiplex PCR; the TCRdb copy retains only in-frame clones and omits some. This sample carries around 30,000 clones, roughly 82% of them seen once, and the ten largest clones take about 22%. These data belong to a study of OX40 agonist ivuxolimab in advanced cancers. Germline CDR1 reads LNHNV; CDR2 reads YYDKDF (reference sequence). This CDR3 has 15 residues. J gave up 2 bases and V 4 bases, and 8 bases lay outside the gene matches. The genes are TRBV15 and TRBJ2-7, with 7 nucleotides matching TRBD1. The material sequenced was CD4+ or CD8+ T cells sorted from blood, taken in a trial of the OX40 agonist ivuxolimab. The origin of this receptor is an adult with an advanced solid tumor such as melanoma, head and neck, liver or kidney cancer. The CDR3 is CATSTKTGFTYEQYF. The CDR3 DNA sequence: TGTGCCACCAGCACTAAGACAGGGTTTACCTACGAGCAGTACTTC.